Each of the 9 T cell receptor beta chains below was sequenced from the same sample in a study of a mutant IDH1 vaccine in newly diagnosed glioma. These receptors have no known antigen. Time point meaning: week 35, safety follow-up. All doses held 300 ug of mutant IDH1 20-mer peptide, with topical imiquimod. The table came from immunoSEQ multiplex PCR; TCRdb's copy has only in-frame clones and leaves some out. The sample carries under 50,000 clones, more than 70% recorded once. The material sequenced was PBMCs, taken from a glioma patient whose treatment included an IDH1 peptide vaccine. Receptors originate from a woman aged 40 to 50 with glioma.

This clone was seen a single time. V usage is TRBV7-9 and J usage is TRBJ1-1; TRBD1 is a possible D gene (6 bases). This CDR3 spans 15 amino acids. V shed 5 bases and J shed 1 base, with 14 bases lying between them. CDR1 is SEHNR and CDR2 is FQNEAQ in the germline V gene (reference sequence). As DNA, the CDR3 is TGTGCCAGCAGCCCGAGGGGGGCAGAGAACACTGAAGCTTTCTTT. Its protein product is CASSPRGAENTEAFF. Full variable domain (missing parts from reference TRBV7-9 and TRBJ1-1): DTGVSQNPRHKITKRGQNVTFRCDPISEHNRLYWYRQTLGQGPEFLTYFQNEAQLEKSRLLSDRFSAERPKGSFSTLEIQRTEQGDSAMYLCASSPRGAENTEAFFGQGTRLTVV.

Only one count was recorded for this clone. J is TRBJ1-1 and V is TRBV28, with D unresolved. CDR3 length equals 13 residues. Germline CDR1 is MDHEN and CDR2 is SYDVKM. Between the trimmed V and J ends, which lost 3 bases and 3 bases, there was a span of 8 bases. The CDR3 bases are TGTGCCAGCAGTTTGCGGCGCTACACTGAAGCTTTCTTT. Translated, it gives CASSLRRYTEAFF.

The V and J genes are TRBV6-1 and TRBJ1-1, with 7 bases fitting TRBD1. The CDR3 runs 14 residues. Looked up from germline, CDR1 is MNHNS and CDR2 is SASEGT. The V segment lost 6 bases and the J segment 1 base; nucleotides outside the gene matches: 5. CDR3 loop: CASRWDRWNTEAFF. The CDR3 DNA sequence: TGTGCCAGCAGATGGGACAGATGGAACACTGAAGCTTTCTTT.

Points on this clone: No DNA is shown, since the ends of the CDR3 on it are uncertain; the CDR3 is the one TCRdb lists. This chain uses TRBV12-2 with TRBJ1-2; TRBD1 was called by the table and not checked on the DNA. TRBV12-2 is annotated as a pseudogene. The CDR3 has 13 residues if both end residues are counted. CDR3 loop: CASRFGGGNGYTF.

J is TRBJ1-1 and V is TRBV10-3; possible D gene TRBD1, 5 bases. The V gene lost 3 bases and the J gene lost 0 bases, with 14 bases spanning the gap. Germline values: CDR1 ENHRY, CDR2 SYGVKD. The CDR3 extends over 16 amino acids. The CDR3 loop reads CAISDMKGFLNTEAFF. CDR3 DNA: TGTGCCATCAGTGATATGAAGGGGTTTCTGAACACTGAAGCTTTCTTT.

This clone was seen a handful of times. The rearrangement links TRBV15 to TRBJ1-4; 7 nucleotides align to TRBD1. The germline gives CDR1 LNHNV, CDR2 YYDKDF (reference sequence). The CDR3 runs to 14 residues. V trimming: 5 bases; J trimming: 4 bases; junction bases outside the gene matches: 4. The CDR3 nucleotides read TGTGCCACCAGCGACGACAGGGTTAATGAAAAACTGTTTTTT. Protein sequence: CATSDDRVNEKLFF.

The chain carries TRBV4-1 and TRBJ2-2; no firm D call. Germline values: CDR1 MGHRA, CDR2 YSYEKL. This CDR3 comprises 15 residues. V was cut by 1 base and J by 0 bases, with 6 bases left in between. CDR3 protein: CASSQGQSNTGELFF. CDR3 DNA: TGCGCCAGCAGCCAAGGGCAGTCGAACACCGGGGAGCTGTTTTTT.

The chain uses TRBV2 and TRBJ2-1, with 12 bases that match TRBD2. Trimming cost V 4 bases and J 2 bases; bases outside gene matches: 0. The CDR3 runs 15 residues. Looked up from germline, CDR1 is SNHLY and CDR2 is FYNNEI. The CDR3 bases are TGTGCCAGCAGTGGACTAGCGGGAGCCTACAATGAGCAGTTCTTC. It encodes CASSGLAGAYNEQFF.

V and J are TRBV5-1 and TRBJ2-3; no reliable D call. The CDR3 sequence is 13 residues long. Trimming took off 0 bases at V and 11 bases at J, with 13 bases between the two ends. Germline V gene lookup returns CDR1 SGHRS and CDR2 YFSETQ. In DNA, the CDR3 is TGCGCCAGCAGCTTGGCGGGTGCCTCTAAGCAGTATTTT. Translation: CASSLAGASKQYF.